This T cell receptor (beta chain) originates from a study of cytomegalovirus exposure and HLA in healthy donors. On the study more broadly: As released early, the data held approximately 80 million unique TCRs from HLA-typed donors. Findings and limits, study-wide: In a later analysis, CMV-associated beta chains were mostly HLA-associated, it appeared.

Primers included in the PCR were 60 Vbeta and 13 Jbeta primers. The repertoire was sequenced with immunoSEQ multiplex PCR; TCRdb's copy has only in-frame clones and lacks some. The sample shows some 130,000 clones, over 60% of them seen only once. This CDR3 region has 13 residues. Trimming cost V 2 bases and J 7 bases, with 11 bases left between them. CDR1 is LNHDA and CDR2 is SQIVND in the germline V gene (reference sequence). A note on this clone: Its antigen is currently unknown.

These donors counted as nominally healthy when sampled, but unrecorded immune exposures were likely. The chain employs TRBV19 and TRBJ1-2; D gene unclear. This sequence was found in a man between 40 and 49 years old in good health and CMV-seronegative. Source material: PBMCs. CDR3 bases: TGTGCCAGTAGTATAAAGGCCCGAGGTGGCTACACCTTC. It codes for CASSIKARGGYTF.